This T cell receptor (beta chain) is drawn from a study of control samples from healthy donors and cancer patients. The germline V and J ends were trimmed by 10 bases and 7 bases, with 19 bases remaining between them. The germline V gene encodes CDR1 ENHRY and CDR2 SYGVKD. The CDR3 runs to 14 residues. Using immunoSEQ multiplex PCR, the repertoire was profiled, and TCRdb retains in-frame clones only, with some absent. The sample lists about 70,000 clones; approximately 80% were seen once. This clone was observed once. Sequenced sample: blood. This chain connects TRBV10-3 to TRBJ2-2, with D possibly being TRBD1 or TRBD2 (5 bases each). The origin of this receptor is a man aged 50 or older in good health. Written as DNA, the CDR3 is TGTGCCACCCAAGTTGGGACCCCGGGCGGGGAGCTGTTTTTT. Translation: CATQVGTPGGELFF.